Included here is one T cell receptor beta chain sequence, with context. V was pared by 4 bases and J by 2 bases, with 5 bases between. This CDR3 has 13 residues. The sample is drawn from a study of control samples from healthy donors and cancer patients. The repertoire was sequenced with immunoSEQ multiplex PCR; TCRdb's copy has only in-frame clones and lacks some. In the table there are 150,000 to 200,000 clones, approximately 90% of which are singletons. This rearrangement joins TRBV12-3 or TRBV12-4 to TRBJ2-2, with D hard to call. This TCR came from a man under 40 in good health. The source material was blood. DNA for the CDR3: TGTGCCAGCAGTTCCATCAACACCGGGGAGCTGTTTTTT. Protein sequence: CASSSINTGELFF.